This T cell receptor (beta chain) was sequenced during a study of long-term antiretroviral therapy in people with HIV. All participants with HIV were treated in the United States. The immunoSEQ assay was v3.0, run at survey level. Measured with immunoSEQ multiplex PCR; TCRdb has only the in-frame clones, and not every one. The sample carries roughly 28,000 clones, approximately 92% recorded once. In regard to this clone: The antigen is unknown.

Notes on the study in general: Adherence to ART, viral resistance and therapy changes lacked any data. HIV repertoire CDR3 lengths ranged less widely than those of controls.

CDR1 is MNHEY and CDR2 is SVGAGI in the germline V gene. V was cut by 0 bases and J by 0 bases, with 8 bases left in between. This CDR3 is built from 15 residues. V and J are TRBV6-5 and TRBJ1-1; D gene unclear. The sample consisted of unsorted PBMCs, taken 5 to 5.5 years after starting antiretroviral therapy. This clonotype originated in a middle-aged woman with HIV. The CDR3 is CASSYSRVVNTEAFF. Written as DNA, the CDR3 is TGTGCCAGCAGTTACTCAAGGGTTGTGAACACTGAAGCTTTCTTT.